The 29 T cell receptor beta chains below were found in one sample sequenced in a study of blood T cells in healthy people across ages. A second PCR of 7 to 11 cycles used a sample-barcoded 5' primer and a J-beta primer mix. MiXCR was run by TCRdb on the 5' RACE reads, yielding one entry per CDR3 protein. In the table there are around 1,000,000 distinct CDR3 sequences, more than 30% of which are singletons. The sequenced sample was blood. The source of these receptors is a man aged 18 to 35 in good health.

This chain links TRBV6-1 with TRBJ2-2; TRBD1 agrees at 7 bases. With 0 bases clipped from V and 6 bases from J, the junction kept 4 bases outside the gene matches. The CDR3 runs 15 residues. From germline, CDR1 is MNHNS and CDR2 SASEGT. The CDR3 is CASSEATGSAGELFF. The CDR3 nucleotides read TGTGCCAGCAGTGAAGCGACAGGGAGTGCCGGGGAGCTGTTTTTT.

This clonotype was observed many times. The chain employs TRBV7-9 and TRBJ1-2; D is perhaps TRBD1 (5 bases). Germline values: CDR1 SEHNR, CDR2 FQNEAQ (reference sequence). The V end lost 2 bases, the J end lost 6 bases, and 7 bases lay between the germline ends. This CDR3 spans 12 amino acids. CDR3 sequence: CASSLRTHGYTF. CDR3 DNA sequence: TGTGCCAGCAGCTTACGGACACATGGCTACACCTTC.

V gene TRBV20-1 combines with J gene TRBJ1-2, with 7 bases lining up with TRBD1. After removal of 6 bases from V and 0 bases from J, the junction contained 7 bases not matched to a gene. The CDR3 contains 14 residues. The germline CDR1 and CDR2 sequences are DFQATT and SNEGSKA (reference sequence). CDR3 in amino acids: CSATDRATNYGYTF. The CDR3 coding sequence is TGCAGTGCAACTGACAGGGCTACTAACTATGGCTACACCTTC.

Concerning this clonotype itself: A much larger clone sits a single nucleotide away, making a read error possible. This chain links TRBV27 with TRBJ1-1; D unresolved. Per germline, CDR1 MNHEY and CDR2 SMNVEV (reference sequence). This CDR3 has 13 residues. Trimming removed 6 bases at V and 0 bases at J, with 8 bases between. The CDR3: CASSLMVNTEAFF. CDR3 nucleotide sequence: TGTGCCAGCAGCTTAATGGTGAACACTGAAGCTTTCTTT.

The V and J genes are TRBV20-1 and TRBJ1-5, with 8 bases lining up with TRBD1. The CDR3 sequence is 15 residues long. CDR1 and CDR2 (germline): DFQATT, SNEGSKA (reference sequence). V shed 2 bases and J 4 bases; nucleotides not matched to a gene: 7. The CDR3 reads CSARQANRGNQPQHF. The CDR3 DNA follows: TGCAGTGCTAGACAAGCTAACAGGGGGAATCAGCCCCAGCATTTT.

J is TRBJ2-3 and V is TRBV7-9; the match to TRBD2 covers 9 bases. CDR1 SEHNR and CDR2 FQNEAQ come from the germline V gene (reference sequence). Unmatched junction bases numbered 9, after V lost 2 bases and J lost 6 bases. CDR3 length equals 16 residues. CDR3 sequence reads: CASSLLLAGNRDTQYF. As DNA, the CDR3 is TGTGCCAGCAGCTTACTCCTAGCGGGGAATCGGGATACGCAGTATTTT. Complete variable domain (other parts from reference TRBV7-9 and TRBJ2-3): DTGVSQNPRHKITKRGQNVTFRCDPISEHNRLYWYRQTLGQGPEFLTYFQNEAQLEKSRLLSDRFSAERPKGSFSTLEIQRTEQGDSAMYLCASSLLLAGNRDTQYFGPGTRLTVL.

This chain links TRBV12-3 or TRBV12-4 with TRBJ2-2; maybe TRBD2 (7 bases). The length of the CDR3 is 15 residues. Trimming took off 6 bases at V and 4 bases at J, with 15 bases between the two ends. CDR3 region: CASSPTGRGTGELFF. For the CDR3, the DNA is TGTGCCAGCAGCCCCACAGGGAGGGGCACCGGGGAGCTGTTTTTT.

In nucleotides, the CDR3 is TGTGCCAGCAGACCTCCCCCAGTCCTTGAGCAGTACTTC. It is translated as CASRPPPVLEQYF. The genes are TRBV12-3 or TRBV12-4 and TRBJ2-7; no clear D gene. The germline V and J ends were trimmed by 6 bases and 7 bases, with 16 bases remaining between them. This CDR3 comprises 13 residues.

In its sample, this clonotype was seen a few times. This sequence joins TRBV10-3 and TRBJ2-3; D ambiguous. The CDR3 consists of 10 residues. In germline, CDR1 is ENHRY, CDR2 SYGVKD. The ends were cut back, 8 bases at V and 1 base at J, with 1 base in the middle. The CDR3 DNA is TGTGCCATCGGCACAGATACGCAGTATTTT. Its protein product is CAIGTDTQYF.

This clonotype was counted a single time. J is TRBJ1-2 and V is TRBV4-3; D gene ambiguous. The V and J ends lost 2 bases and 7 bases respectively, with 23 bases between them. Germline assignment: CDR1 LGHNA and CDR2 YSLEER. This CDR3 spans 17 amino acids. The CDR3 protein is CASSQNYGRASDSGYTF. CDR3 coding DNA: TGCGCCAGCAGCCAAAACTACGGACGGGCGAGTGACTCTGGCTACACCTTC.

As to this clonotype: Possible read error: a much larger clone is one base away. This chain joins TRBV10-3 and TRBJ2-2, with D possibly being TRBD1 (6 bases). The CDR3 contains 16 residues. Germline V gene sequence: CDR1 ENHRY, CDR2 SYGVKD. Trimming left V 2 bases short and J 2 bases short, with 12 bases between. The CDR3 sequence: CAISEPGVSNTGELFF. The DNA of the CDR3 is TGTGCCATCAGTGAGCCAGGGGTCTCAAACACCGGGGAGCTGTTTTTT.

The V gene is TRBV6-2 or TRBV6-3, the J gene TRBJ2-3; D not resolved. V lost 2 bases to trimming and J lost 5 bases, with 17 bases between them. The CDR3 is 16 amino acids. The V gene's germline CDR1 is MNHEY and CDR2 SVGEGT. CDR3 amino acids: CASSYVGANPRDTQYF. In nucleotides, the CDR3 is TGTGCCAGCAGTTACGTTGGCGCGAACCCAAGAGATACGCAGTATTTT.

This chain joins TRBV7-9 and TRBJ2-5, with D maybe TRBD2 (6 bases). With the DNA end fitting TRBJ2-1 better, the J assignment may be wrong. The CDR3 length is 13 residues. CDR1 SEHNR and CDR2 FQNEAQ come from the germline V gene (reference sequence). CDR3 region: CASRRDSQETQFF. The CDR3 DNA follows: TGTGCCAGCAGGCGGGACTCTCAAGAGACCCAGTTCTTC.

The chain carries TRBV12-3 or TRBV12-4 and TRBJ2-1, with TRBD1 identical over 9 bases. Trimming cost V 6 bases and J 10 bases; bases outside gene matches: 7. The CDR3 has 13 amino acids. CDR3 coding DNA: TGTGCCAGCAGCTTGGACAGGGGATCGGAGCAGTTCTTC. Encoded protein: CASSLDRGSEQFF.

Here the CDR3 reads CASSQDHGGSSTDTQYF. The CDR3 DNA follows: TGCGCCAGCAGCCAAGATCATGGCGGGTCTAGCACAGATACGCAGTATTTT. The chain has TRBV4-3 and TRBJ2-3, with D tentatively TRBD2 (5 bases). Germline V gene sequence: CDR1 LGHNA, CDR2 YSLEER. Trimming took off 0 bases at V and 0 bases at J, with 13 bases between the two ends. The CDR3 length is 17 residues.

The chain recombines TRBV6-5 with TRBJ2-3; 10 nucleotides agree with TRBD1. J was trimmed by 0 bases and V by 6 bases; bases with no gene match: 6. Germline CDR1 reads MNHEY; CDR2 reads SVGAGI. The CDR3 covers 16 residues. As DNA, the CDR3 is TGTGCCAGCAGACGACAGGGGGCTCCTAGCACAGATACGCAGTATTTT. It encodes CASRRQGAPSTDTQYF.

CDR3 sequence (DNA): TGTGCCAGCAGTGAAGGGGGACTAGAAAGCACAGATACGCAGTATTTT. Residues: CASSEGGLESTDTQYF. The chain carries TRBV2 and TRBJ2-3, with 8 bases fitting TRBD2. The trim removed 1 base at V and 0 bases at J, leaving 3 bases unmatched. The CDR3 totals 16 residues. Germline-derived CDR1 and CDR2 are SNHLY and FYNNEI.

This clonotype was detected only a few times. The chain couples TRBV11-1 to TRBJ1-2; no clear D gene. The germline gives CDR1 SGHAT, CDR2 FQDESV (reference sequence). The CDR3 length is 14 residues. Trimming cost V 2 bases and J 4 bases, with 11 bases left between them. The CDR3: CASSLSPGTYGYTF. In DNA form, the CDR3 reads TGTGCCAGCAGCTTAAGTCCGGGTACCTATGGCTACACCTTC.

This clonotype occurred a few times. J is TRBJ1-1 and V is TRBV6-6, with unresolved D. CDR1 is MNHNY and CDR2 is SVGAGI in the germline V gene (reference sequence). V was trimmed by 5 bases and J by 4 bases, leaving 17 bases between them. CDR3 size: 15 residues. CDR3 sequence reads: CASSIPGSMSTEAFF. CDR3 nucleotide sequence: TGTGCCAGCAGTATCCCCGGGTCTATGAGCACTGAAGCTTTCTTT.

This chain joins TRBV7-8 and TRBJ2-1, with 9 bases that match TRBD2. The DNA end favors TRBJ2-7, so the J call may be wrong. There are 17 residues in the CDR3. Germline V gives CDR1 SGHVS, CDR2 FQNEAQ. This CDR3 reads CASSFGTSRWSYNEQYF. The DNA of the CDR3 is TGTGCCAGCAGCTTCGGGACTAGCCGGTGGTCCTACAATGAGCAGTACTTC.

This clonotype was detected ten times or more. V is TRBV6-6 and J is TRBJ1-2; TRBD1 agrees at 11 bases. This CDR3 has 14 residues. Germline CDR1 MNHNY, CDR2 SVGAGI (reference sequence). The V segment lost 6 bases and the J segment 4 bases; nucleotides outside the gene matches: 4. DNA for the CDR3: TGTGCCAGCAGCTCGGACAGGGGGCTCTATGGCTACACCTTC. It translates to CASSSDRGLYGYTF.

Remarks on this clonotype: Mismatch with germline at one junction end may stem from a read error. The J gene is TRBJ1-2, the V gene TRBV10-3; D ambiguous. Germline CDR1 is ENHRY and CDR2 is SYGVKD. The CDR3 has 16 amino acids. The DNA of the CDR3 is TGTGCCATCAGTGACCCCCGGGAGCCCATCAACTATGACTACACCTTC. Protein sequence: CAISDPREPINYDYTF.

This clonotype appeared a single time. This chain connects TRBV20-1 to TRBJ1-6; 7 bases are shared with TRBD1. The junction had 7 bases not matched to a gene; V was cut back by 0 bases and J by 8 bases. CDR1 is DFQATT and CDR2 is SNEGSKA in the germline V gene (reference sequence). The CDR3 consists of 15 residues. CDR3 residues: CSAREATGRHSPLHF. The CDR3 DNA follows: TGCAGTGCTAGAGAGGCGACAGGGAGGCATTCACCCCTCCACTTT.

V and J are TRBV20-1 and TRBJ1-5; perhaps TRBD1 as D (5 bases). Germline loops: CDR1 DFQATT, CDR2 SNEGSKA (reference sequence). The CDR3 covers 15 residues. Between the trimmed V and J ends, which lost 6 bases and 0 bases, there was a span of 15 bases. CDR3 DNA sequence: TGCAGTGCCCTGCTGGGGGGTTATAGCAATCAGCCCCAGCATTTT. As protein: CSALLGGYSNQPQHF.

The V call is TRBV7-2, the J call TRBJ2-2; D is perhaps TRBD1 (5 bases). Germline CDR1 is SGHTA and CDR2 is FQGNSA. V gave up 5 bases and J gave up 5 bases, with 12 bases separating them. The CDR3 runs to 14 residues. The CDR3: CASSTRQRTGELFF. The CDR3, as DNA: TGTGCCAGCAGCACCCGACAGCGAACCGGGGAGCTGTTTTTT.

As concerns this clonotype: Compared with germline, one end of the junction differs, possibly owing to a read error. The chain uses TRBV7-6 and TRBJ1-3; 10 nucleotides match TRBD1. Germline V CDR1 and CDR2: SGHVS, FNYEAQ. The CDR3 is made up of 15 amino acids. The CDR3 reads CASSSGTGEGSTIYF. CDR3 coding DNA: TGTGCCAGCAGCTCCGGGACAGGGGAGGGAAGCACCATATATTTT.

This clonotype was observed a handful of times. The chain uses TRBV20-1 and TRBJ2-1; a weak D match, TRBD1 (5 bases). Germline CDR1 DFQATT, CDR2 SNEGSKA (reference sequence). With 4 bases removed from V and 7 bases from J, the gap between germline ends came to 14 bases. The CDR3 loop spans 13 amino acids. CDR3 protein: CSAILNQGNEQFF. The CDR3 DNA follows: TGCAGTGCTATCCTGAATCAGGGTAATGAGCAGTTCTTC.

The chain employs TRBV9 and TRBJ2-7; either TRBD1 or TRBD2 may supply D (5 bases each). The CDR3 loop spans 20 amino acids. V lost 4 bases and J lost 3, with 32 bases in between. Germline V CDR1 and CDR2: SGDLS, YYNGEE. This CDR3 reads CASSPLLEPGPFLHHYEQYF. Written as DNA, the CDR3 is TGTGCCAGCAGCCCACTTTTAGAACCGGGACCCTTTCTGCATCACTACGAGCAGTACTTC.

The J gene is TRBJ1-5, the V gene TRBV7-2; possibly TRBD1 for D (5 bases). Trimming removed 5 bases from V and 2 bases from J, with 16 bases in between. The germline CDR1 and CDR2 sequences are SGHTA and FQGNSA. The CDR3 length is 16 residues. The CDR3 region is CASSPSGGMGNQPQHF. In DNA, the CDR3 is TGTGCCAGCAGCCCATCGGGGGGGATGGGCAATCAGCCCCAGCATTTT.